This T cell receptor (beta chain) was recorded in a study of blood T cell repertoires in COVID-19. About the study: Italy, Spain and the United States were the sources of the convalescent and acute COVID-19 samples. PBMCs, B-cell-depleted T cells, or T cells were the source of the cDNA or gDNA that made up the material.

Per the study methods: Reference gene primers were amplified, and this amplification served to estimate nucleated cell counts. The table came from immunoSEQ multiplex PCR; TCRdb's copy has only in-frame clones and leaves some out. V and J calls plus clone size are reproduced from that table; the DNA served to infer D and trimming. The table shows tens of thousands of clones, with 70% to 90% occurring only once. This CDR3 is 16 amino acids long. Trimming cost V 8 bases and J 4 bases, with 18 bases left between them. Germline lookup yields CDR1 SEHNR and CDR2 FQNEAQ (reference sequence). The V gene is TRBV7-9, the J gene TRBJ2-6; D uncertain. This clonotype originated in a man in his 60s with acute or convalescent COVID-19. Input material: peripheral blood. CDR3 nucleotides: TGTGCCAGCGGCGGAATGGAGTCCCGCGGGGCCAACGTCCTGACTTTC. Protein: CASGGMESRGANVLTF.